This TCR beta chain was identified in a study of T cell clones after liver transplantation. Study-wide results and limits: A significant post-transplant drop in circulating graft-donor-reactive CD4 TCRbeta sequences occurred in most of the 8 subjects. Migration into the graft, not deletion, may explain lost graft donor-reactive T cells. The donor-reactive repertoire was only partly measurable in two subjects, lacking donor cells.

Worth noting for this clone: Its matching antigen is unknown.

CDR1 is MDHEN, CDR2 SYDVKM, per germline. Unmatched junction bases numbered 3, after V lost 3 bases and J lost 1 base. The CDR3 has 15 amino acids. Produced via immunoSEQ multiplex PCR; TCRdb's table is partial and in-frame only. In the table there are over 100,000 clones, 80% to 85% of which are singletons. The rearrangement links TRBV28 to TRBJ1-3; 7 bases line up with TRBD1. The receptor was isolated from a human donor who received a liver transplant. Sequences were derived from CD4+ T cells from blood, sampled before liver transplant. This CDR3 reads CASSFQGVSGNTIYF. The CDR3 nucleotides read TGTGCCAGCAGTTTCCAGGGGGTGTCTGGAAACACCATATATTTT.